Listed below are T cell receptor beta chains from one sample, sequenced in a study of early T cells in non-severe SARS-CoV-2 infection. A single record per CDR3 protein comes from TCRdb applying MiXCR to the 5' RACE reads. The table has approximately 32,000 distinct CDR3 sequences, 5.8% seen once. The sequencing input was whole blood. The receptors were gathered from an adult who was a healthcare worker with PCR-confirmed SARS-CoV-2 infection or an uninfected control (not recorded which). Both conserved end residues are trimmed from each CDR3. Fields, in order: D gene, J gene, V gene, CDR3 protein. D genes are given only for firm matches.

TRBD1 | TRBJ2-7 | TRBV7-2 | ASSFYRGYEQY
. | TRBJ2-1 | TRBV11-2 | ASSKSYNEQF
. | TRBJ1-2 | TRBV19 | ASSRAVDGYT
. | TRBJ2-7 | TRBV18 | ASSPMGPYEQY
. | TRBJ1-1 | TRBV30 | AWVEGGVEAF
TRBD1 | TRBJ1-4 | TRBV15 | ATSSPGTGSEKLF
. | TRBJ2-3 | TRBV9 | ASSFALGLASDTQY
. | TRBJ2-3 | TRBV5-1 | ASHEPGTDTQY
. | TRBJ1-2 | TRBV3-1 | ASSQDLGTPNYGYT
. | TRBJ2-2 | TRBV29-1 | SVGRNPTGELF
. | TRBJ1-3 | TRBV7-8 | ASSLGRRRGRNTIY
. | TRBJ2-5 | TRBV20-1 | SALRPITDQETQY
TRBD2 | TRBJ2-1 | TRBV3-1 | ASSPLAGGPLNEQF